What follows are 30 T cell receptor beta chains derived from one specimen sequenced in a study of blood T cell repertoires in COVID-19. The assay was immunoSEQ multiplex PCR, and TCRdb's table has in-frame clones only and misses some. The data show approximately 280,000 clones, roughly 85% seen once. The sample consisted of PBMCs or T cells enriched from blood (not recorded which). The receptors were sampled from a woman aged 50 to 60 who had recovered from COVID-19.

The chain combines TRBV24-1 with TRBJ2-3, with TRBD1 matching 8 bases. The J segment lost 2 bases and the V segment lost 4 bases, leaving 7 bases of the junction unmatched. This CDR3 comprises 16 residues. CDR1 and CDR2 from the germline V gene are KGHDR and SFDVKD. The CDR3 sequence is CATSDPTGGPTDTQYF. The CDR3 DNA follows: TGTGCCACCAGTGACCCTACAGGGGGGCCCACAGATACGCAGTATTTT.

V and J are TRBV28 and TRBJ1-2; possibly TRBD1 for D (5 bases). Germline CDR1 reads MDHEN; CDR2 reads SYDVKM. Trimming pared 6 bases from V and 7 bases from J, leaving 9 bases between. CDR3 length equals 11 residues. CDR3 sequence: CASREGSGYTF. As DNA, the CDR3 is TGTGCCAGCAGGGAGGGGTCTGGCTACACCTTC.

The chain combines TRBV12-3 or TRBV12-4 with TRBJ2-7; no reliable D call. Trimming took off 6 bases at V and 4 bases at J, with 13 bases between the two ends. The CDR3 length is 13 residues. The CDR3 is CASSGLTPYEQYF. Here the CDR3 DNA reads TGTGCCAGCAGCGGTCTTACTCCTTACGAGCAGTACTTC.

The chain combines TRBV10-1 with TRBJ1-5; D not resolved. Trimming stripped 9 bases from V and 0 bases from J, with 12 bases between. The CDR3 is made up of 14 amino acids. Germline CDR1 WNHNN, CDR2 SYGVQD (reference sequence). The CDR3 protein is CARILAYSNQPQHF. The CDR3 DNA is TGCGCCAGGATCCTAGCGTATAGCAATCAGCCCCAGCATTTT.

This clone is a singleton in its sample. The chain carries TRBV28 and TRBJ1-5; D is uncertain. Germline CDR1 reads MDHEN; CDR2 reads SYDVKM. Trimming stripped 3 bases from V and 7 bases from J, with 13 bases between. This CDR3 spans 14 amino acids. The CDR3: CASSFGSGIQPQHF. The CDR3 DNA follows: TGTGCCAGCAGTTTCGGGTCGGGTATACAGCCCCAGCATTTT.

This chain connects TRBV4-2 to TRBJ1-5, with D possibly being TRBD1 (5 bases). This CDR3 is built from 16 residues. Germline assignment: CDR1 LGHNA and CDR2 YNFKEQ. The ends were cut back, 6 bases at V and 2 bases at J, with 17 bases in the middle. CDR3 protein: CASSRSAPRGNQPQHF. The CDR3 DNA follows: TGTGCCAGCAGTCGGTCGGCACCCAGGGGCAATCAGCCCCAGCATTTT.

The V call is TRBV7-9, the J call TRBJ2-1; 8 bases are a match to TRBD2. Germline assignment: CDR1 SEHNR and CDR2 FQNEAQ (reference sequence). The CDR3 is made up of 17 amino acids. With 5 bases clipped from V and 3 bases from J, the junction kept 12 bases outside the gene matches. The CDR3 region has the DNA TGTGCCAGCAGCAAACCAGGAGGAGCGGGGGACTACAATGAGCAGTTCTTC. Its protein product is CASSKPGGAGDYNEQFF.

The chain employs TRBV7-3 and TRBJ2-2; possibly TRBD1 for D (6 bases). Germline CDR1 is SGHTA and CDR2 is FQGTGA. The CDR3 sequence is 14 residues long. Trimming left V 4 bases short and J 6 bases short, with 12 bases between. The CDR3 region is CASSSGTKAGELFF. The CDR3 bases are TGTGCCAGCAGCTCCGGGACAAAGGCCGGGGAGCTGTTTTTT.

The chain combines TRBV29-1 with TRBJ2-3; D is uncertain. Germline CDR1 and CDR2: SQVTM and ANQGSEA. Trimming shortened V by 4 bases and J by 4 bases, and 9 bases separated the two germline ends. This CDR3 is 12 amino acids long. The CDR3 spells CSVAQVADTQYF. The CDR3 DNA reads as TGCAGCGTTGCACAAGTTGCAGATACGCAGTATTTT.

The V gene is TRBV28, the J gene TRBJ1-4, with D uncertain. Germline V gene data show CDR1 as MDHEN and CDR2 as SYDVKM. CDR3 length: 16 residues. The V end lost 8 bases, the J end lost 0 bases, and 16 bases lay between the germline ends. The CDR3 DNA is TGTGCCAGCGGCCTCAACCCCGGGACAACTAATGAAAAACTGTTTTTT. It translates to CASGLNPGTTNEKLFF.

This clone was seen more than once but under ten times. The chain joins TRBV30 to TRBJ1-1; TRBD1 matches 8 bases. Germline V gene lookup returns CDR1 GTSNPN and CDR2 SVGIG (reference sequence). J gave up 8 bases and V 1 base, and 3 bases lay outside the gene matches. This CDR3 contains 12 residues. This CDR3 is CAWSGDRQEAFF. For the CDR3, the DNA is TGTGCCTGGAGTGGGGACAGGCAAGAAGCTTTCTTT.

The chain recombines TRBV15 with TRBJ2-1; D not certain. This CDR3 region has 15 residues. The germline V and J ends were trimmed by 0 bases and 3 bases, with 9 bases remaining between them. Germline assignment: CDR1 LNHNV and CDR2 YYDKDF (reference sequence). This CDR3 reads CATSREGRSYNEQFF. The CDR3 nucleotides are TGTGCCACCAGCAGAGAAGGCCGGAGCTACAATGAGCAGTTCTTC.

The V call is TRBV19, the J call TRBJ2-2; D possibly corresponds to TRBD2 (5 bases). The length of the CDR3 is 16 residues. Germline lookup yields CDR1 LNHDA and CDR2 SQIVND (reference sequence). Deletions cut 1 base from V and 4 bases from J, with 13 bases between. CDR3 coding DNA: TGTGCCAGTAGTATAGGTCTAGCCCGCGCCACCGGGGAGCTGTTTTTT. It translates to CASSIGLARATGELFF. The entire variable domain, with the rest obtained from reference TRBV19 and TRBJ2-2, is as follows: DGGITQSPKYLFRKEGQNVTLSCEQNLNHDAMYWYRQDPGQGLRLIYYSQIVNDFQKGDIAEGYSVSREKKESFPLTVTSAQKNPTAFYLCASSIGLARATGELFFGEGSRLTVL.

The J gene is TRBJ2-2, the V gene TRBV28, with TRBD1 identical over 10 bases. This CDR3 is 20 amino acids long. Germline lookup yields CDR1 MDHEN and CDR2 SYDVKM. V shed 7 bases and J 4 bases; nucleotides not matched to a gene: 21. The CDR3 loop is CASTHRGTGAYHASTGELFF. The CDR3 region has the DNA TGTGCCAGCACCCACCGCGGGACAGGGGCTTATCATGCCAGCACCGGGGAGCTGTTTTTT.

The chain uses TRBV5-1 and TRBJ1-3; D unclear. CDR1 SGHRS and CDR2 YFSETQ come from the germline V gene. The V end lost 0 bases, the J end lost 0 bases, and 16 bases lay between the germline ends. The CDR3 runs to 18 residues. The chain's CDR3 is CASSLAPSLGVSGNTIYF. CDR3 nucleotide sequence: TGCGCCAGCAGCTTGGCTCCCTCTTTGGGAGTCTCTGGAAACACCATATATTTT.

This chain connects TRBV18 to TRBJ1-5; TRBD1 might be the D (5 bases). Germline V gene data show CDR1 as KGHSH and CDR2 as LQKENI. The V end lost 4 bases, the J end lost 0 bases, and 16 bases lay between the germline ends. The CDR3 loop spans 17 amino acids. The CDR3 sequence: CASSRTDTSFSNQPQHF. As DNA, the CDR3 is TGTGCCAGCTCACGGACGGACACTTCGTTTAGCAATCAGCCCCAGCATTTT.

This rearrangement joins TRBV9 to TRBJ1-2; the match to TRBD1 covers 7 bases. The CDR3 contains 14 residues. Germline lookup yields CDR1 SGDLS and CDR2 YYNGEE. Trimming at V came to 4 bases and at J to 8 bases, leaving 11 bases not matched to a gene. CDR3 protein: CASSSWDSFRGYTF. The CDR3 DNA reads as TGTGCCAGCAGCTCCTGGGACAGTTTTAGGGGCTACACCTTC.

The V gene is TRBV19, the J gene TRBJ2-3, with TRBD1 identical over 9 bases. Trimming cost V 9 bases and J 1 base; bases outside gene matches: 2. Germline lookup yields CDR1 LNHDA and CDR2 SQIVND (reference sequence). The CDR3 consists of 13 residues. This CDR3 reads CASRDRGTDTQYF. The CDR3 DNA reads TGTGCCAGCCGGGACAGGGGCACAGATACGCAGTATTTT.

This clone was observed a single time. V and J are TRBV6-5 and TRBJ1-1, with unresolved D. The CDR3 is made up of 15 amino acids. The V and J ends lost 5 bases and 4 bases respectively, with 17 bases between them. Germline CDR1 MNHEY, CDR2 SVGAGI. The CDR3 spells CASSTRTGGVTEAFF. CDR3 DNA: TGTGCCAGCAGTACCCGGACGGGCGGGGTCACTGAAGCTTTCTTT.

The CDR3 is CASSVEVAGAQQYF. CDR3 coding DNA: TGTGCCAGCAGCGTAGAGGTAGCGGGAGCTCAGCAGTACTTC. The chain has TRBV9 and TRBJ2-7, with 9 bases identical to TRBD2. The germline CDR1 and CDR2 sequences are SGDLS and YYNGEE. The CDR3 runs 14 residues. V was clipped by 0 bases and J by 8 bases; unmatched bases: 6. The full variable domain, completed using reference TRBV9 and TRBJ2-7, is DSGVTQTPKHLITATGQRVTLRCSPRSGDLSVYWYQQSLDQGLQFLIQYYNGEERAKGNILERFSAQQFPDLHSELNLSSLELGDSALYFCASSVEVAGAQQYFGPGTRLTVT.

J is TRBJ1-1 and V is TRBV28, with 7 bases aligning to TRBD1. The CDR3 has 14 residues. The germline V gene encodes CDR1 MDHEN and CDR2 SYDVKM. J was trimmed by 1 base and V by 2 bases; bases with no gene match: 1. The CDR3 reads CASSLRQGNTEAFF. The CDR3 DNA reads as TGTGCCAGCAGTTTACGACAGGGGAACACTGAAGCTTTCTTT.

This sequence joins TRBV5-6 and TRBJ1-2; D is ambiguous. V was clipped by 0 bases and J by 2 bases, with 5 bases between them. The CDR3 runs to 13 residues. Germline CDR1 reads SGHDT; CDR2 reads YYEEEE. CDR3 nucleotide sequence: TGTGCCAGCAGCTTGGGGCGGAACTATGGCTACACCTTC. Its protein product is CASSLGRNYGYTF. The complete variable domain, with remaining parts taken from reference TRBV5-6 and TRBJ1-2, reads DAGVTQSPTHLIKTRGQQVTLRCSPKSGHDTVSWYQQALGQGPQFIFQYYEEEERQRGNFPDRFSGHQFPNYSSELNVNALLLGDSALYLCASSLGRNYGYTFGSGTRLTVV.

The chain couples TRBV6-5 to TRBJ2-1; the D is unclear. The CDR3 length is 14 residues. V was pared by 6 bases and J by 7 bases, with 16 bases between. Per germline, CDR1 MNHEY and CDR2 SVGAGI. DNA of the CDR3: TGTGCCAGCAGCGAGACCCACCCGAGGAATGAGCAGTTCTTC. Amino acids: CASSETHPRNEQFF.

The rearrangement links TRBV30 to TRBJ1-2; D may be TRBD1 (6 bases). CDR1 GTSNPN and CDR2 SVGIG come from the germline V gene (reference sequence). The CDR3 is made up of 12 amino acids. V gave up 4 bases and J gave up 7 bases, with 13 bases separating them. CDR3 DNA: TGTGCCTGGACCCCAGGGGACGGTGGCTACACCTTC. Residues: CAWTPGDGGYTF.

This clone showed up just a few times. The chain links TRBV21-1 to TRBJ1-1; TRBD1, as called in the table, went unchecked against the DNA. TRBV21-1 is noted as a pseudogene. CDR3 size: 18 residues. CDR3: CASSKEGRTEKMNTEAFF. CDR3 nucleotide sequence: TGTGCCAGCAGCAAAGAAGGTCGGACAGAAAAAATGAACACTGAAGCTTTCTTT.

This clone was found once. This chain uses TRBV5-1 with TRBJ2-7, with D perhaps matching TRBD2 (5 bases). This CDR3 is built from 12 residues. From germline, CDR1 is SGHRS and CDR2 YFSETQ. The V gene lost 2 bases and the J gene lost 11 bases, with 14 bases spanning the gap. CDR3 amino acids: CASSFAGLGEYF. The CDR3 DNA sequence: TGCGCCAGCAGCTTTGCAGGCTTGGGAGAGTACTTC.

The genes are TRBV6-5 and TRBJ2-2; 7 nucleotides match TRBD2. With V trimmed by 6 bases and J by 5 bases, 9 bases remained unmatched. The CDR3 is made up of 15 amino acids. The germline V gene has CDR1 MNHEY and CDR2 SVGAGI. The CDR3, as DNA: TGTGCCAGCAGGTCTTACGGGAGGTCAACCGGGGAGCTGTTTTTT. Amino acid sequence: CASRSYGRSTGELFF.

V and J are TRBV7-9 and TRBJ1-1; D perhaps matches TRBD1 (6 bases). This CDR3 region has 13 residues. Deletions cut 3 bases from V and 2 bases from J, with 7 bases between. CDR1 SEHNR and CDR2 FQNEAQ come from the germline V gene (reference sequence). CDR3 protein: CASSLGANTEAFF. In nucleotides, the CDR3 is TGTGCCAGCAGCTTGGGGGCAAACACTGAAGCTTTCTTT.

This clone was detected a few times. V gene TRBV13 combines with J gene TRBJ2-7; TRBD2 matches 9 bases. The CDR3 is 13 residues long. Germline V gene lookup returns CDR1 PRHDT and CDR2 FYEKMQ (reference sequence). J was trimmed by 6 bases and V by 2 bases; bases with no gene match: 2. CDR3 sequence: CASSLQLAGEQYF. The CDR3 region has the DNA TGTGCCAGCAGCTTACAACTAGCGGGCGAGCAGTACTTC.

The chain employs TRBV2 and TRBJ2-2; 12 bases match TRBD1. Trimming cost V 11 bases and J 2 bases; bases outside gene matches: 9. CDR1 is SNHLY, CDR2 FYNNEI, per germline. The CDR3 runs 16 residues. This chain's CDR3 is CAGTGGQGANTGELFF. As DNA, the CDR3 is TGTGCCGGGACAGGGGGCCAAGGTGCAAACACCGGGGAGCTGTTTTTT.